One TCR beta chain is described in this entry. What it binds is not known. Some clones are missing from TCRdb's copy, which holds only in-frame ones; the method was immunoSEQ multiplex PCR. The sample has approximately 50,000 clones, about 88% seen once. This entry comes from a study of T cell responses to AZD1222 COVID-19 vaccine. V was clipped by 5 bases and J by 4 bases; unmatched bases: 3. Germline-derived CDR1 and CDR2 are SGHTA and FQGTGA. The CDR3 consists of 16 residues. Recipients boosted at about 4 weeks or about 12 weeks are pooled. Overall study results and limits: A mostly white British donor set with more females was recruited, and clonal diversity was possibly underestimated. Spike as a whole was targeted by vaccine-associated CD4 TCRs, dominant at 160-218 and 743-854. Repertoires were collected only later (after the peak T cell response had occurred).

The receptor comes from an adult who received the AZD1222 COVID-19 vaccine. Here the sequenced sample was peripheral blood, taken 28 days after the second AZD1222 dose. The chain is built from TRBV7-3 and TRBJ2-2; the match to TRBD2 covers 14 bases. This CDR3 is CASSRLAGGITGELFF. For the CDR3, the DNA is TGTGCCAGCAGCCGACTAGCGGGAGGGATCACCGGGGAGCTGTTTTTT.